One T cell receptor (beta chain) is described in this entry. This specimen belongs to a study of blood T cell repertoires in COVID-19. The protocol was immunoSEQ multiplex PCR, while the TCRdb copy is restricted to in-frame clones and leaves out a portion. The sample has 95,000 or so clones, around 85% seen once. This sequence was found in a man at least 80 years old with active or convalescent COVID-19. The sequenced material came from peripheral blood.

Here the CDR3 DNA reads TGTGCCAGCAGCCCCCGTAGCCTAGCGGGACCGGATACGCAGTATTTT. It yields the protein CASSPRSLAGPDTQYF. This chain connects TRBV9 to TRBJ2-3; 9 nucleotides agree with TRBD2. The CDR3 totals 16 residues. Trimming cost V 4 bases and J 6 bases; bases outside gene matches: 12. CDR1 and CDR2 (germline): SGDLS, YYNGEE.